This T cell receptor (beta chain) was profiled in a study of beta chain features in type 1 diabetes. CD4+ naive, central memory, regulatory and stem cell-like memory cells were sorted via CD45RO/CCR7/CD25/CD127/CD95/CD27. Remarks on this clone: As yet, its antigen is unknown.

V dropped 4 bases and J dropped 4; count of bases not matched to a gene: 13. Germline V CDR1 and CDR2: SEHNR, FQNEAQ (reference sequence). This CDR3 region has 18 residues. The study, taken as a whole, reports: In all four CD4+ subsets, TCRB CDR3 length was significantly, moderately reduced in type 1 diabetes.

Expressed TCRB transcripts were sequenced because the isolated RNA had all been reverse transcribed beforehand. The protocol was immunoSEQ multiplex PCR, while the TCRdb copy is restricted to in-frame clones and leaves out a portion. In the table there are 500,000 to 850,000 clones, around 15% of which are singletons. This sequence originates from a man aged 18 to 30 with type 1 diabetes. The V call is TRBV7-9, the J call TRBJ2-2; 9 nucleotides match TRBD1. Material for sequencing was naive CD4+ T cells from blood. CDR3 nucleotide sequence: TGTGCCAGCAGCTCAATTCCGGGACAGGGTTATGGCACCGGGGAGCTGTTTTTT. It yields the protein CASSSIPGQGYGTGELFF.